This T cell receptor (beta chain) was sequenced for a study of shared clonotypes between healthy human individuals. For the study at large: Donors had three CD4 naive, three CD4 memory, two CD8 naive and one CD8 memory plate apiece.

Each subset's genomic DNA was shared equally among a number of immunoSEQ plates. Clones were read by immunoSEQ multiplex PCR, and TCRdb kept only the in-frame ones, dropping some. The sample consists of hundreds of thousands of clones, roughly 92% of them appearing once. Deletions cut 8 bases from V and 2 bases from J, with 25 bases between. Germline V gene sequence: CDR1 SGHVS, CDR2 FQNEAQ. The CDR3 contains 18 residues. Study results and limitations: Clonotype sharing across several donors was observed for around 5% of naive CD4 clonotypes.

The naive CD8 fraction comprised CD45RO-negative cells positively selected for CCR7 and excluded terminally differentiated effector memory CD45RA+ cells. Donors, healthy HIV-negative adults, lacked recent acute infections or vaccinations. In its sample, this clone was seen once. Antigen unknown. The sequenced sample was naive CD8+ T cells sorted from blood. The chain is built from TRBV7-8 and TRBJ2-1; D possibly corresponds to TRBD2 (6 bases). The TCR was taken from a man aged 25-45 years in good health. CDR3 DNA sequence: TGTGCCAGCCTAAGGGTCCCAGCCTATCGGGAGACCTACAATGAGCAGTTCTTC. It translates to CASLRVPAYRETYNEQFF.